This TCR beta chain was observed in a study of control samples from healthy donors and cancer patients. The protocol was immunoSEQ multiplex PCR, while the TCRdb copy is restricted to in-frame clones and leaves out a portion. The sample includes about 95,000 clones, approximately 86% seen only once; the top ten take 19%. This sequence originates from a man aged 30 to 39 in good health. Sequenced sample: blood.

Here the CDR3 reads CASSSGAYGYTF. CDR3 sequence (DNA): TGTGCCAGCAGTTCGGGGGCCTATGGCTACACCTTC. This chain joins TRBV6-5 and TRBJ1-2; D might be TRBD1 (6 bases). The CDR3 extends over 12 amino acids. Germline lookup yields CDR1 MNHEY and CDR2 SVGAGI. The ends were cut back, 4 bases at V and 4 bases at J, with 7 bases in the middle.